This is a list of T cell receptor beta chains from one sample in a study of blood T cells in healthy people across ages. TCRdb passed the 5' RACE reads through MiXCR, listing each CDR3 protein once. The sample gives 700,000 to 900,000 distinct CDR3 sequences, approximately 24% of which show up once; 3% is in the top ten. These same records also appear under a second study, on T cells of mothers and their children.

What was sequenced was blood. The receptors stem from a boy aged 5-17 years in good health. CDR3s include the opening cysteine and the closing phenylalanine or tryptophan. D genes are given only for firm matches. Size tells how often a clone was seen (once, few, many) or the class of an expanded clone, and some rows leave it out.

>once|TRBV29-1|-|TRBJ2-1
TGCAGCGCAGGTCCGGCAGGGGTAAATGAGCAGTTCTTC
CSAGPAGVNEQFF
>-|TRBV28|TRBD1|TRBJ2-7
TGTGCCAGCAGTTTGGCGCAGGGGGTCGGCGACGAGCAGTACTTC
CASSLAQGVGDEQYF
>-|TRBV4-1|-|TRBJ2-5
TGCGCCAGCAGCCCAGCGGGCAGCTCCGAGAAGTACTTC
CASSPAGSSEKYF
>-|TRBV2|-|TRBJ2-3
TGTGCCAGCAGTGACCTAGCTTTCGATACGCAGTATTTT
CASSDLAFDTQYF
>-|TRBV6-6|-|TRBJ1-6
TGTGCCAGCAGCCTGACCGTAGGCGATTCACCCCTCCACTTT
CASSLTVGDSPLHF
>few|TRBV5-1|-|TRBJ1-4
TGCGCCAGCAGCTTGGCCGGCAGGCCTAATGAAAAACTGTTTTTT
CASSLAGRPNEKLFF
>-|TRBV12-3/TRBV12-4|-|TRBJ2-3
TGTGCCACCAGGGGTCGGTCAGATACGCAGTATTTT
CATRGRSDTQYF
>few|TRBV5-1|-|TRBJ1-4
TGCGCCAGCAGACAGGGTGATAATGAAAAACTGTTTTTT
CASRQGDNEKLFF
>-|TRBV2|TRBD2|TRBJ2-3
TGTGCCAGCAGAACTTCGGGACTAGCGGGAGGGGTTCCTGGCACAGATACGCAGTATTTT
CASRTSGLAGGVPGTDTQYF
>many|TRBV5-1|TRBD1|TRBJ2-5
TGCGCCAGCAGCTTAACAGGGGCGACGGTGGAGACCCAGTACTTC
CASSLTGATVETQYF
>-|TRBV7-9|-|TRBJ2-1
TGTGCCAGCAGCTTAGACGGGTATAGGTACAATGAGCAGTTCTTC
CASSLDGYRYNEQFF
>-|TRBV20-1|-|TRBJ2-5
TGCAGTGCTAGAGATTTGGCTAGAGGGGAGGCCCAGTACTTC
CSARDLARGEAQYF
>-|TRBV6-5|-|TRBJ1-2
TGTGCCAGCAGTTACTACCCCCGGGCTAACTATGGCTACACCTTC
CASSYYPRANYGYTF
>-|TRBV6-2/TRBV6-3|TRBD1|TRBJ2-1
TGTGCCAGCAGTTACCCAGGGACAGCCCCCAACAATGAGCAGTTCTTC
CASSYPGTAPNNEQFF
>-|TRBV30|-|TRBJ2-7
TGTGCCTGGACAGTAGCCTACGAGCAGTACTTC
CAWTVAYEQYF
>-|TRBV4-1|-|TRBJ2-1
TGCGCCAGCAGCCAAGGGGACGGCTCCTACAATGAGCAGTTCTTC
CASSQGDGSYNEQFF
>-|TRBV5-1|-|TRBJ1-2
TGCGCCAGCAGCTTGTCAAGGGCAGGGGCTCTTGCTAACTATGGCTACACCTTC
CASSLSRAGALANYGYTF
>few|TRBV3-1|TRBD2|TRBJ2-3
TGTGCCAGCAGCCGCCCAGCGGGGAGCACAGATACGCAGTATTTT
CASSRPAGSTDTQYF
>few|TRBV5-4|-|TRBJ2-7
TGTGCCAGCGCATCCTCCGGGACACCCAGTCTCGAGCAGTACTTC
CASASSGTPSLEQYF
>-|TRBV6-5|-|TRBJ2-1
TGTACCAGCAGTCCGGGACCCTACAATGAGCAGTTCTTC
CTSSPGPYNEQFF
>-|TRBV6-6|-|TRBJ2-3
TGTGCCAGCAGTTACTCGGGGGTTAGAACAGATACGCAGTATTTT
CASSYSGVRTDTQYF
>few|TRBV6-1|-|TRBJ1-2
TGTGCCAGCAGTGTTGGCGGACAACTCTATGGCTACACCTTC
CASSVGGQLYGYTF
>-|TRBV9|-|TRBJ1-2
TGTGCCAGCAGCGAGGGACACCCCAGCTATGGCTACACCTTC
CASSEGHPSYGYTF
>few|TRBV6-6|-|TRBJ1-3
TGTGCCAGCAGTTACTCGGTGTTGTCAGCTGGAAACACCATATATTTT
CASSYSVLSAGNTIYF
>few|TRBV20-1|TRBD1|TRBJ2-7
TGCAGTGCTAGAGATAAGGACAGGACCTACGAGCAGTACTTC
CSARDKDRTYEQYF
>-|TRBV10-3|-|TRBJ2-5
TGTGCCATCAGTGGGTCGGTGGGCGTGGAGACCCAGTACTTC
CAISGSVGVETQYF
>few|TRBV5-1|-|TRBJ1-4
TGCGCCAGCAGCTTGGTGGACAGATACAATGAAAAACTGTTTTTT
CASSLVDRYNEKLFF
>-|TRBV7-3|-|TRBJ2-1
TGTGCCAGCAGCTTATCCAATAACAATGAGCAGTTCTTC
CASSLSNNNEQFF
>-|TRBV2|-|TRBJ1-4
TGTGCCAGCAGTGAAGAGAGACCTGCAACTAATGAAAAACTGTTTTTT
CASSEERPATNEKLFF
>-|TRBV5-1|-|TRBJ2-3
TGCGCCAGCAGTTTTCCGACATCAGATACGCAGTATTTT
CASSFPTSDTQYF
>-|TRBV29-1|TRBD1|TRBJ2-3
TGCAGCGGGGGGGACAGGGGGCCCAATCAGCCCCAGTATTTT
CSGGDRGPNQPQYF
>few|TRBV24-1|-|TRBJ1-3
TGTGCCACCAGTGAAGCTACAGGCTCTGGAAACACCATATATTTT
CATSEATGSGNTIYF
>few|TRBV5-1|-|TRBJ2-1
TGCGCCAGCAGCTTGTGGCAGGGTATGGGCAATGAGCAGTTCTTC
CASSLWQGMGNEQFF
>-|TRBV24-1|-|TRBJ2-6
TGTGCCACCAGTGATTCCTCGCAGGGGGCCAACGTCCTGACTTTC
CATSDSSQGANVLTF
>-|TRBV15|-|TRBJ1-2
TGTGCCACCAGCAGAGCCGAGGGAAGAAGGGGGACCTTC
CATSRAEGRRGTF
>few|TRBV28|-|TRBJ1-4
TGTGCCAGCAGTTCCAGGGTGTCGGGTGAAAAACTGTTTTTT
CASSSRVSGEKLFF
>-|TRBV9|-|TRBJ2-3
TGTGCCAGCAGCGCCCCGTCCGGGGGAGATACGCAGTATTTT
CASSAPSGGDTQYF
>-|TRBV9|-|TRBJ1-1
TGTGCCAGCAGCGCCCCTACGGGGACCCTGAACACTGAAGCTTTCTTT
CASSAPTGTLNTEAFF
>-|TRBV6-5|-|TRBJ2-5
TGTGCCAGCAGTCTTCGGCGGAGACCGTCGGAGACCCAGTACTTC
CASSLRRRPSETQYF
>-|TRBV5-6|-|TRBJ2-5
TGTGCCAGCAGTTTTTCCGGGACTTTGGAAGAGACCCAGTACTTC
CASSFSGTLEETQYF
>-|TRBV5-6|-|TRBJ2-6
TGTGCCAGCGCGGGACGGCGCTCTGGGGCCAACGTCCTGACTTTC
CASAGRRSGANVLTF
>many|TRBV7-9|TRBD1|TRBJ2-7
TGTGCCAGCAGCACCCGGACAGGGGGCGAGCAGTACTTC
CASSTRTGGEQYF
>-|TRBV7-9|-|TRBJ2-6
TGTGCCAGCAGCTCGAATCTTCACAGGGAAATAAGCTCTGGGGCCAACGTCCTGACTTTC
CASSSNLHREISSGANVLTF
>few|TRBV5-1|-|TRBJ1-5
TGCGCCAGCAGCTTAGAAGGGCTTAGCAATCAGCCCCAGCGTTTT
CASSLEGLSNQPQRF
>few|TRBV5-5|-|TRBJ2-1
TGTGCCAGCAGCTTGTGGAGGGGACAGCGCTATGAGCAGTTCTTC
CASSLWRGQRYEQFF
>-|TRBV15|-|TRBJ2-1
TGTGCCACCAGCAGAGGTGGGTGGGGACAGTTCTTC
CATSRGGWGQFF
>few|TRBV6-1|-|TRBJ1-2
TGTGCCAGCAGTGACCTCATAACAGGGAACAATGGCTACACCTTC
CASSDLITGNNGYTF
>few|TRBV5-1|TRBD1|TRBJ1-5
TGCGCCAGCAGCGTTACAGGGGGCTACAATCAGCCCCAGCATTTT
CASSVTGGYNQPQHF
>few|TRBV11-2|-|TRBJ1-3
TGTGCCAGCAGCTTATCGACTATGAGGGCTTTTATTGGAAACACCATATATTTT
CASSLSTMRAFIGNTIYF
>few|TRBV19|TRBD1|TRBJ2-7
TGTGCCAGTAGTAATGGCAGGGGGTCCTACGAGCAGTACTTC
CASSNGRGSYEQYF
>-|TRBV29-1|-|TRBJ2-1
TGCAGCGTTGAAGATCGGCCTAGCGTGGGCAATGAGCAGTTCTTC
CSVEDRPSVGNEQFF
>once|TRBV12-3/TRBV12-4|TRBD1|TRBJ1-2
TGTGCCAGCAGCCAGGGACAGGGGGCCTTCTATGGCTACACCTTC
CASSQGQGAFYGYTF
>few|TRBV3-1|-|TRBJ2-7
TGTGCCAGCAGCTCCCGCTGGAAGGAGACCTACGAGCAGTACTTC
CASSSRWKETYEQYF
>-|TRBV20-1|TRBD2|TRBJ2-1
TGCAGTGCCGGACTAGCGGGGGGCCCTGAGCAGTTCTTC
CSAGLAGGPEQFF